Presented here are 10 T cell receptor beta chains from one specimen sequenced in a study of T cells in Graves' hyperthyroidism and ophthalmopathy (dated by TCRdb to the late 2010s). Library preparation was by multiplex PCR. TCRdb names Illumina HiSeq 2000 as the instrument used. TCR beta CDR3 regions were amplified from RNA transcripts. A first-round RT-PCR of the TCR CDR3 used the HTBI primer set with the Qiagen OneStep RT-PCR kit. In TCRdb, the public reads were trimmed at Q25 with fastp and aligned with MiXCR, with productive beta chains retained. Rows with one shared CDR3 protein collapse into an entry with the most common genes and DNA. The sample includes just over 550,000 distinct CDR3 sequences, with 46% observed a single time. The ten largest clones add up to roughly 8.2% of the sample. Sequencing input: peripheral blood or thyroid tissue (not recorded which). The receptors come from a woman under 30 with Graves' hyperthyroidism. Donor details come from another sample of the same person, matched by shared clones.

Notes on this clonotype: Possible read error: a much larger clone is one base away. The chain uses TRBV2 and TRBJ1-5; maybe TRBD1 (5 bases). The CDR3 has 13 amino acids. Per germline, CDR1 SNHLY and CDR2 FYNNEI. The CDR3 here is CASSARASQPQPF. The CDR3, as DNA: TGTGCCAGCAGTGCCAGGGCTTCTCAGCCCCAGCCTTTT.

J is TRBJ2-7 and V is TRBV4-3, with 7 positions matching TRBD2. Germline V gene data show CDR1 as LGHNA and CDR2 as YSLEER. CDR3 size: 14 residues. Trimming removed 4 bases from V and 6 bases from J; junction bases left unmatched: 9. CDR3 nucleotide sequence: TGCGCCAGCAGCCCAGGTGGACTAGGATCCGAGCAGTACTTC. Protein product: CASSPGGLGSEQYF.

The V gene is TRBV10-3, the J gene TRBJ2-5; TRBD2 matches at 11 bases. Germline CDR1 is ENHRY and CDR2 is SYGVKD. After removal of 2 bases from V and 3 bases from J, the junction contained 2 bases not matched to a gene. CDR3 length: 15 amino acids. CDR3 bases: TGTGCCATCAGTGAGACGGGACTAGCGGAAGAGACCCAGTACTTC. As protein: CAISETGLAEETQYF.

This clonotype came up a few times. The J gene is TRBJ1-4, the V gene TRBV7-2; D unresolved. The CDR3 extends over 17 amino acids. The germline CDR1 and CDR2 sequences are SGHTA and FQGNSA. Trimming cost V 1 base and J 3 bases, with 15 bases left between them. CDR3 bases: TGTGCCAGCAGCTTAGGTGGAGCAGGTGCGGCTAATGAAAAACTGTTTTTT. This sequence encodes CASSLGGAGAANEKLFF.

The V and J genes are TRBV20-1 and TRBJ1-2, with TRBD1 identical over 8 bases. From germline, CDR1 is DFQATT and CDR2 SNEGSKA (reference sequence). The CDR3 is 13 amino acids. V lost 6 bases, J lost 4 bases, and 7 bases stayed unmatched. Here the CDR3 DNA reads TGCAGTGCCAGGACAGGGAAAGGCTATGGCTACACCTTC. Translated: CSARTGKGYGYTF.

The chain combines TRBV20-1 with TRBJ1-2, with D uncertain. Germline assignment: CDR1 DFQATT and CDR2 SNEGSKA (reference sequence). V was pared by 8 bases and J by 5 bases, with 18 bases between. This CDR3 contains 13 residues. The CDR3 DNA reads TGCAGTTGGGTTACGAGCCTCTCATATGGCTACACCTTC. Translating it yields CSWVTSLSYGYTF.

The chain couples TRBV7-8 to TRBJ1-1, with a weak D call TRBD1 (6 bases). The CDR3 is 15 amino acids. Trimming pared 6 bases from V and 5 bases from J, leaving 19 bases between. The V gene's germline CDR1 is SGHVS and CDR2 FQNEAQ. The CDR3 spells CASSHYGPQGTEAFF. CDR3 DNA sequence: TGTGCCAGCAGTCACTATGGTCCTCAGGGGACTGAAGCTTTCTTT.

The gene calls are TRBV2 and TRBJ1-3; no firm D call. V shed 4 bases and J shed 7 bases, with 11 bases lying between them. Germline V gene sequence: CDR1 SNHLY, CDR2 FYNNEI. CDR3 length equals 13 residues. The CDR3 protein is CASSGEQVNTIYF. The CDR3 DNA follows: TGTGCCAGCAGTGGTGAGCAGGTTAACACCATATATTTT.

The chain couples TRBV6-5 to TRBJ1-2, with TRBD1 matching over 8 bases. Germline assignment: CDR1 MNHEY and CDR2 SVGAGI. J gave up 8 bases and V 4 bases, and 9 bases lay outside the gene matches. The CDR3 covers 14 residues. The CDR3 sequence is CASSSAGTGFGYTF. The CDR3 DNA sequence: TGTGCCAGCAGTTCGGCCGGGACAGGTTTCGGCTACACCTTC.

Remarks on this clonotype: This could be a read error, since a much larger clone is one nucleotide away. Written as DNA, the CDR3 is TGTGCCAGCGGAGGTTGCACTGAAGCTTTCTTT. Translated, it gives CASGGCTEAFF. The rearrangement links TRBV7-9 to TRBJ1-1; no reliable D call. The CDR3 consists of 11 residues. Germline CDR1 reads SEHNR; CDR2 reads FQNEAQ (reference sequence). Trimming removed 8 bases at V and 4 bases at J, with 8 bases between.